The next 9 T cell receptor beta chains were all read from a single sample in a study of T cells in Graves' hyperthyroidism and ophthalmopathy (dated by TCRdb to between 2017 and 2020). Library preparation used multiplex PCR. Sequenced on an Illumina HiSeq 2000. Amplification of TCR beta CDR3 regions was carried out from RNA transcripts. The TCR CDR3 was subjected to a first round of RT-PCR using the HTBI primer set and the Qiagen OneStep RT-PCR kit. The raw public data were reprocessed by TCRdb itself: fastp quality trimming at Q25, MiXCR clonotype calling, in-frame beta chains only. One record per CDR3 amino acid sequence lists the most common genes and DNA. Within this sample are more than 350,000 distinct CDR3 sequences, with approximately 14% of them counted one time only. The ten largest clones represent roughly 19% of the sample. The source material was blood. These receptors were collected from a woman aged 60-70 years with Graves' ophthalmopathy.

The genes are TRBV7-8 and TRBJ1-5, with TRBD1 as a possible D gene (5 bases). V gave up 1 base and J gave up 10 bases, with 14 bases separating them. The CDR3 runs 14 residues. Germline CDR1 and CDR2: SGHVS and FQNEAQ. The CDR3 DNA reads as TGTGCCAGCAGCTTAGTAGGAGGGACGGAACCCCAGCATTTT. It specifies CASSLVGGTEPQHF.

The V call is TRBV4-1, the J call TRBJ2-1; D perhaps matches TRBD2 (6 bases). V lost 4 bases and J lost 2, with 15 bases in between. The CDR3 length is 16 residues. The germline V gene has CDR1 MGHRA and CDR2 YSYEKL. The CDR3 region is CASSPESTSPYNEQFF. As DNA, the CDR3 is TGCGCCAGCAGCCCAGAGTCGACTAGTCCCTACAATGAGCAGTTCTTC.

This clonotype appeared a few times. This sequence joins TRBV14 and TRBJ2-7, with a possible D match to TRBD2 (5 bases). V lost 6 bases and J lost 4, with 13 bases in between. Per the germline V gene, CDR1 is SGHDN and CDR2 is FVKESK. The CDR3 has 13 residues. The CDR3 DNA follows: TGTGCCAGCAGGGAGACCCGGGATTACGAGCAGTACTTC. Protein sequence: CASRETRDYEQYF.

The chain uses TRBV19 and TRBJ2-5; tentative D call: TRBD2 (6 bases). The germline V gene has CDR1 LNHDA and CDR2 SQIVND (reference sequence). The CDR3 runs to 15 residues. With 3 bases removed from V and 2 bases from J, the gap between germline ends came to 13 bases. The chain's CDR3 is CASSINRGGQETQYF. For the CDR3, the DNA is TGTGCCAGTAGTATCAATAGGGGAGGACAAGAGACCCAGTACTTC. The full variable domain, in which reference TRBV19 and TRBJ2-5 provide the parts outside the CDR3, is DGGITQSPKYLFRKEGQNVTLSCEQNLNHDAMYWYRQDPGQGLRLIYYSQIVNDFQKGDIAEGYSVSREKKESFPLTVTSAQKNPTAFYLCASSINRGGQETQYFGPGTRLLVL.

The sample holds many counts of this clonotype. The chain joins TRBV27 to TRBJ1-4; 9 bases map to TRBD1. V lost 0 bases to trimming and J lost 8 bases; unmatched junction nucleotides: 4. Per the germline V gene, CDR1 is MNHEY and CDR2 is SMNVEV (reference sequence). The CDR3 runs to 15 residues. The CDR3 region is CASSLSDRGLEKLFF. Here the CDR3 DNA reads TGTGCCAGCAGTTTATCGGACAGGGGTCTAGAAAAACTGTTTTTT.

The chain couples TRBV7-3 to TRBJ2-7; 11 nucleotides agree with TRBD2. There are 15 residues in the CDR3. Germline V gene data show CDR1 as SGHTA and CDR2 as FQGTGA. With V trimmed by 4 bases and J by 2 bases, 4 bases remained unmatched. For the CDR3, the DNA is TGTGCCAGCAGCTCTAGCGGGAGGAGCACCTACGAGCAGTACTTC. It codes for CASSSSGRSTYEQYF.

The chain carries TRBV4-2 and TRBJ2-5; D is tentatively TRBD1 or TRBD2 (5 bases each). V lost 0 bases to trimming and J lost 3 bases, with 17 bases between them. CDR1 LGHNA and CDR2 YNFKEQ come from the germline V gene. This CDR3 has 17 residues. The CDR3 here is CASSQEFTGRGEETQYF. The CDR3 bases are TGTGCCAGCAGCCAAGAATTTACAGGCCGGGGAGAAGAGACCCAGTACTTC.

This clonotype was recorded once. The gene calls are TRBV7-9 and TRBJ1-1; D might be TRBD1 (6 bases). Germline V gene lookup returns CDR1 SEHNR and CDR2 FQNEAQ (reference sequence). Trimming cost V 5 bases and J 2 bases, with 15 bases left between them. This CDR3 has 15 amino acids. CDR3 sequence (DNA): TGTGCCAGCAGCCGGCCCCAGGGGACCAACACTGAAGCTTTCTTT. Protein product: CASSRPQGTNTEAFF.

This clonotype has a count of ten or more. The chain combines TRBV20-1 with TRBJ2-7; 7 bases are a match to TRBD1. Looked up from germline, CDR1 is DFQATT and CDR2 is SNEGSKA (reference sequence). The CDR3 has 12 residues. V shed 5 bases, J shed 1 base, and the junction held 2 bases outside the gene matches. The CDR3 coding sequence is TGCAGTGCTCTGGACAGGTCCTACGAGCAGTACTTC. Its protein product is CSALDRSYEQYF.